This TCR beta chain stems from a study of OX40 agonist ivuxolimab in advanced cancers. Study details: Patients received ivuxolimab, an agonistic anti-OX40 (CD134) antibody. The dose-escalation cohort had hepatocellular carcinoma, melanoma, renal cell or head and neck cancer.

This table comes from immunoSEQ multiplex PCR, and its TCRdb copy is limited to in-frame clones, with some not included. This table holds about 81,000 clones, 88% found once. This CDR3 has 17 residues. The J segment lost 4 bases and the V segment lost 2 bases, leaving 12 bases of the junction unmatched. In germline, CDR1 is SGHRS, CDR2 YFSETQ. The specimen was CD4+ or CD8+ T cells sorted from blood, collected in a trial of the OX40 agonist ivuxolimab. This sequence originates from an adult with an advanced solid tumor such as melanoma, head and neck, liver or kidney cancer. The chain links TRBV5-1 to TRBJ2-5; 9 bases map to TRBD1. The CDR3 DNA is TGCGCCAGCAGCTTACTCCCGGGACAGGGTGGAGGAGAGACCCAGTACTTC. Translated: CASSLLPGQGGGETQYF.